This T cell receptor beta chain was sequenced for a study of vaccination and CD4 T cells after COVID-19. Treatment specified: approximately nine-day PBMC culture with coronavirus spike peptide pools or control peptides (ViraFEST assay). Sequencing of cultured CD4+ T cell DNA used the Oncomine TCR Beta short-read assay. One entry per CDR3 protein results from TCRdb running MiXCR on the PCR reads. Of 15,000 or so distinct CDR3 sequences in the sample, about two fifths were seen once. This clonotype was recorded a few times. The antigen is unknown. This CDR3 comprises 16 residues. The germline CDR1 and CDR2 sequences are LNHNV and YYDKDF (reference sequence). The V end was cut by 1 base, the J end by 7 bases, with 19 bases between.

The chain combines TRBV15 with TRBJ2-5, with D unclear. The sequencing input was CD4+ T cells from blood, cultured in vitro. This TCR came from a human donor who had recovered from COVID-19. In nucleotides, the CDR3 is TGTGCCACCAGCAGAGGGGCCACAGCTCGGACCTGGACCCAGTACTTC. This encodes CATSRGATARTWTQYF. The whole variable domain, remainder taken from reference TRBV15 and TRBJ2-5, is DAMVIQNPRYQVTQFGKPVTLSCSQTLNHNVMYWYQQKSSQAPKLLFHYYDKDFNNEADTPDNFQSRRPNTSFCFLDIRSPGLGDTAMYLCATSRGATARTWTQYFGPGTRLLVL.